This entry lists 21 T cell receptor beta chains sequenced from one sample in a study of cytomegalovirus exposure and HLA in healthy donors. In the PCR, 60 Vbeta and 13 Jbeta primers were used. Sequenced by immunoSEQ multiplex PCR; TCRdb stores in-frame clones only, minus some. Of around 170,000 clones detected, roughly 80% appear once; the ten largest clones hold under 0.9%. Sequencing was performed on PBMCs. These receptors originate from a woman aged 18-29 years in good health and CMV-seronegative.

This clone has more than one count but fewer than ten. This chain uses TRBV18 with TRBJ1-1; a weak D match, TRBD1 (5 bases). The CDR3 length is 12 residues. Germline values: CDR1 KGHSH, CDR2 LQKENI. The V gene lost 1 base and the J gene lost 9 bases, with 9 bases spanning the gap. CDR3 nucleotide sequence: TGTGCCAGCTCACCACGAGGACATCAAGCTTTCTTT. Protein sequence: CASSPRGHQAFF.

This clone was observed a single time. This rearrangement joins TRBV6-1 to TRBJ2-3, with TRBD2 matching 7 bases. Unmatched junction bases numbered 6, after V lost 7 bases and J lost 2 bases. Per germline, CDR1 MNHNS and CDR2 SASEGT. The CDR3 length is 14 residues. DNA for the CDR3: TGTGCCAGCAAATCGGGAGGCTACACAGATACGCAGTATTTT. Its translation is CASKSGGYTDTQYF.

The V gene is TRBV9, the J gene TRBJ2-5; a possible D gene is TRBD2 (5 bases). The germline V gene encodes CDR1 SGDLS and CDR2 YYNGEE. Deletions cut 3 bases from V and 0 bases from J, with 9 bases between. The CDR3 runs 14 residues. The CDR3: CASSAGGHQETQYF. The CDR3 DNA reads TGTGCCAGCAGCGCAGGAGGCCACCAAGAGACCCAGTACTTC. Full variable domain (remainder filled in from reference TRBV9 and TRBJ2-5): DSGVTQTPKHLITATGQRVTLRCSPRSGDLSVYWYQQSLDQGLQFLIQYYNGEERAKGNILERFSAQQFPDLHSELNLSSLELGDSALYFCASSAGGHQETQYFGPGTRLLVL.

The V and J genes are TRBV27 and TRBJ1-2; 11 bases are shared with TRBD1. This CDR3 contains 16 residues. The junction had 11 bases not matched to a gene; V was cut back by 5 bases and J by 6 bases. Per germline, CDR1 MNHEY and CDR2 SMNVEV (reference sequence). The CDR3 sequence: CASSHPGQGGLHGYTF. CDR3 bases: TGTGCCAGCAGTCACCCGGGACAGGGGGGGTTGCATGGCTACACCTTC.

This sequence joins TRBV5-6 and TRBJ2-2, with D hard to call. The CDR3 totals 13 residues. Germline loops: CDR1 SGHDT, CDR2 YYEEEE. Trimming took 7 bases from V and 4 from J, leaving 11 bases between them. In nucleotides, the CDR3 is TGTGCCAGCCGAGGATCTAGCACCGGGGAGCTGTTTTTT. Its protein product is CASRGSSTGELFF.

V usage is TRBV23-1 and J usage is TRBJ1-5; 10 nucleotides match TRBD1. TRBV23-1 carries the ORF label, with uncertain function. Trimming removed 11 bases from V and 5 bases from J; junction bases left unmatched: 9. This CDR3 region has 14 residues. This chain's CDR3 is CAGRQGAKDQPQHF. CDR3 DNA: TGCGCCGGAAGACAGGGGGCGAAGGATCAGCCCCAGCATTTT.

V gene TRBV18 combines with J gene TRBJ2-5; D perhaps matches TRBD2 (5 bases). The CDR3 extends over 13 amino acids. Deletions cut 0 bases from V and 5 bases from J, with 7 bases between. Germline V gives CDR1 KGHSH, CDR2 LQKENI. The CDR3 loop reads CASSPPWRETQYF. Here the CDR3 DNA reads TGTGCCAGCTCACCACCGTGGAGGGAGACCCAGTACTTC.

The J gene is TRBJ2-5, the V gene TRBV6-5, with D possibly TRBD2 on 5 matching bases. This CDR3 is 15 amino acids long. From germline, CDR1 is MNHEY and CDR2 SVGAGI. V shed 1 base and J shed 1 base, with 10 bases lying between them. In DNA, the CDR3 is TGTGCCAGCAGTTACTTTGGCGGGTCCCAAGAGACCCAGTACTTC. Translated: CASSYFGGSQETQYF.

The V call is TRBV6-1, the J call TRBJ2-1; possible D gene TRBD1, 5 bases. The CDR3 consists of 13 residues. V was cut by 11 bases and J by 10 bases, with 21 bases left in between. The V gene's germline CDR1 is MNHNS and CDR2 SASEGT. Here the CDR3 reads CALREQAVGEQFF. The CDR3 DNA reads as TGTGCCCTAAGAGAACAGGCCGTCGGGGAGCAGTTCTTC.

The chain has TRBV4-1 and TRBJ2-3; 10 bases fit TRBD2. The CDR3 extends over 18 amino acids. CDR1 MGHRA and CDR2 YSYEKL come from the germline V gene. The V segment lost 1 base and the J segment 1 base; nucleotides outside the gene matches: 8. The CDR3 loop reads CASSQASGRVFGTDTQYF. The CDR3 DNA reads TGCGCCAGCAGCCAAGCCAGCGGGAGGGTCTTCGGCACAGATACGCAGTATTTT.

This clone was seen only a few times. The chain is built from TRBV28 and TRBJ2-7; D is perhaps TRBD2 (6 bases). V lost 3 bases and J 6 bases, leaving 6 bases between the germline ends. This CDR3 region has 11 residues. CDR1 is MDHEN, CDR2 SYDVKM, per germline. CDR3 loop: CASSLEGEQYF. CDR3 DNA: TGTGCCAGCAGTTTGGAGGGCGAGCAGTACTTC.

J is TRBJ2-1 and V is TRBV7-3; D is ambiguous. Germline CDR1 reads SGHTA; CDR2 reads FQGTGA. This CDR3 has 15 amino acids. V lost 0 bases and J lost 0, with 6 bases in between. This chain's CDR3 is CASSLTRSSYNEQFF. The CDR3 DNA reads TGTGCCAGCAGCTTAACACGCAGCTCCTACAATGAGCAGTTCTTC.

The CDR3 nucleotides are TGTGCCAGCAGCCATCTCAACCACCTTGCGGGAGGACACAATGAGCAGTTCTTC. This sequence encodes CASSHLNHLAGGHNEQFF. The chain carries TRBV4-2 and TRBJ2-1; 8 bases are a match to TRBD2. CDR1 is LGHNA, CDR2 YNFKEQ, per germline. The CDR3 consists of 18 residues. The trim removed 3 bases at V and 5 bases at J, leaving 15 bases unmatched.

The chain is built from TRBV9 and TRBJ2-3, with D perhaps TRBD2 (5 bases). CDR1 is SGDLS and CDR2 is YYNGEE in the germline V gene. The CDR3 is 15 amino acids. The V and J ends lost 3 bases and 9 bases respectively, with 20 bases between them. The CDR3 DNA sequence: TGTGCCAGCAGCGGTGTCGGGGTTAACGGTGCGACGCAGTATTTT. As protein: CASSGVGVNGATQYF.

The rearrangement links TRBV5-4 to TRBJ1-6; weak D call: TRBD1 (6 bases). Between the trimmed V and J ends, which lost 1 base and 8 bases, there was a span of 13 bases. Per germline, CDR1 SGHNT and CDR2 YYREEE (reference sequence). The length of the CDR3 is 15 residues. CDR3: CASSLLGGRDSPLHF. CDR3 nucleotide sequence: TGTGCCAGCAGCTTGTTGGGGGGGCGGGATTCACCCCTCCACTTT.

V and J are TRBV5-1 and TRBJ1-2; maybe TRBD1 (6 bases). V was cut by 2 bases and J by 6 bases, with 8 bases left in between. There are 12 residues in the CDR3. The germline V gene encodes CDR1 SGHRS and CDR2 YFSETQ. This CDR3 is CASSFKGDGYTF. Written as DNA, the CDR3 is TGCGCCAGCAGCTTTAAGGGGGATGGCTACACCTTC.

The chain recombines TRBV7-9 with TRBJ2-7; 7 nucleotides match TRBD2. CDR3 length equals 16 residues. V lost 2 bases, J lost 5 bases, and 12 bases stayed unmatched. Per the germline V gene, CDR1 is SEHNR and CDR2 is FQNEAQ (reference sequence). The CDR3 region is CASSLRFGRGLDEQYF. The CDR3 nucleotides read TGTGCCAGCAGCTTACGTTTTGGGAGGGGACTGGACGAGCAGTACTTC. Filled out from reference TRBV7-9 and TRBJ2-7, the complete variable domain reads DTGVSQNPRHKITKRGQNVTFRCDPISEHNRLYWYRQTLGQGPEFLTYFQNEAQLEKSRLLSDRFSAERPKGSFSTLEIQRTEQGDSAMYLCASSLRFGRGLDEQYFGPGTRLTVT.

The chain recombines TRBV7-9 with TRBJ1-2; possibly TRBD1 for D (5 bases). Trimming took off 0 bases at V and 0 bases at J, with 11 bases between the two ends. The CDR3 totals 16 residues. From germline, CDR1 is SEHNR and CDR2 FQNEAQ (reference sequence). CDR3 sequence (DNA): TGTGCCAGCAGCTTAGCGTGGGCAGGGACTAACTATGGCTACACCTTC. It translates to CASSLAWAGTNYGYTF.

This clone came up a few times. The chain joins TRBV6-6 to TRBJ1-1, with TRBD1 identical over 9 bases. Germline V gene sequence: CDR1 MNHNY, CDR2 SVGAGI (reference sequence). The trim removed 6 bases at V and 5 bases at J, leaving 7 bases unmatched. The CDR3 runs 14 residues. CDR3 bases: TGTGCCAGCAGGCGACAGGGGGGGAATACTGAAGCTTTCTTT. This encodes CASRRQGGNTEAFF.

V is TRBV29-1 and J is TRBJ2-2; D uncertain. Germline assignment: CDR1 SQVTM and CDR2 ANQGSEA. Trimming took off 4 bases at V and 1 base at J, with 7 bases between the two ends. This CDR3 has 13 amino acids. The CDR3 sequence: CSVVVRNTGELFF. The CDR3 DNA follows: TGCAGCGTTGTGGTGAGGAACACCGGGGAGCTGTTTTTT.

The rearrangement links TRBV4-2 to TRBJ2-3; weak D call: TRBD1 (6 bases). CDR1 and CDR2 from the germline V gene are LGHNA and YNFKEQ. The CDR3 is made up of 16 amino acids. The V gene lost 2 bases and the J gene lost 0 bases, with 12 bases spanning the gap. In DNA form, the CDR3 reads TGTGCCAGCAGCCAAACAGGGAGCACTAGCACAGATACGCAGTATTTT. Amino acids: CASSQTGSTSTDTQYF.